Shown below are 13 T cell receptor beta chains from a single sample sequenced in a study of OX40 agonist ivuxolimab in advanced cancers. Library method: the immunoSEQ multiplex PCR assay. The clones in this table, taken by TCRdb from immuneACCESS, are in-frame only. Not every clone is retained; where verified, under half of the shortfall comes from an unresolved V gene, and the cause of the rest is unknown. The sample table contains nearly 80,000 clones; only one count was recorded for around 94% of them. The ten largest clonotypes hold 8% to 10% of the sample. This sample comprised CD4+ or CD8+ T cells sorted from blood, obtained in a trial of the OX40 agonist ivuxolimab. These receptors all stem from an adult with an advanced solid tumor such as melanoma, head and neck, liver or kidney cancer.

V usage is TRBV4-2 and J usage is TRBJ1-4, with D unresolved. The CDR3 is made up of 16 amino acids. Trimming stripped 3 bases from V and 6 bases from J, with 17 bases between. CDR1 is LGHNA and CDR2 is YNFKEQ in the germline V gene. The CDR3: CASSQDPTLGDEKLFF. CDR3 bases: TGTGCCAGCAGCCAGGATCCCACACTCGGCGATGAAAAACTGTTTTTT.

A single count supports this clone. This sequence joins TRBV19 and TRBJ2-5; no clear D gene. Germline V gene sequence: CDR1 LNHDA, CDR2 SQIVND (reference sequence). This CDR3 contains 15 residues. V lost 4 bases to trimming and J lost 5 bases, with 17 bases between them. Here the CDR3 reads CASSRDTSGVETQYF. The CDR3 DNA reads TGTGCCAGTAGTAGAGACACTTCTGGGGTCGAGACCCAGTACTTC.

The V and J genes are TRBV5-6 and TRBJ1-1; a possible D gene is TRBD1 (5 bases). CDR1 and CDR2 (germline): SGHDT, YYEEEE. With 0 bases removed from V and 1 base from J, the gap between germline ends came to 7 bases. The CDR3 has 14 residues. This chain's CDR3 is CASSLGGRNTEAFF. The DNA for the CDR3 is TGTGCCAGCAGCTTGGGGGGGAGGAACACTGAAGCTTTCTTT. Together with reference TRBV5-6 and TRBJ1-1, the CDR3 gives the full variable domain: DAGVTQSPTHLIKTRGQQVTLRCSPKSGHDTVSWYQQALGQGPQFIFQYYEEEERQRGNFPDRFSGHQFPNYSSELNVNALLLGDSALYLCASSLGGRNTEAFFGQGTRLTVV.

The rearrangement links TRBV19 to TRBJ2-1; TRBD2 matches at 12 bases. The V and J ends lost 4 bases and 2 bases, in that order; junction bases with no gene match: 3. CDR1 is LNHDA, CDR2 SQIVND, per germline (reference sequence). This CDR3 comprises 16 residues. In nucleotides, the CDR3 is TGTGCCAGTAGTACTAGCGGGAGGGCCCCCTACAATGAGCAGTTCTTC. The encoded protein is CASSTSGRAPYNEQFF.

The V and J genes are TRBV30 and TRBJ1-3, with D hard to call. V was trimmed by 2 bases and J by 4 bases, leaving 9 bases between them. CDR3 length: 13 amino acids. Germline CDR1 GTSNPN, CDR2 SVGIG (reference sequence). CDR3 nucleotide sequence: TGTGCCTGGAGTCTGTTAGAAGGAAACACCATATATTTT. It specifies CAWSLLEGNTIYF.

This sequence joins TRBV27 and TRBJ2-2, with D possibly being TRBD1 (5 bases). V was shortened by 2 bases and J by 4 bases, with 14 bases between the two germline ends. This CDR3 has 16 residues. CDR1 and CDR2 from the germline V gene are MNHEY and SMNVEV (reference sequence). The chain's CDR3 is CASSLIRLRGTGELFF. CDR3 nucleotides: TGTGCCAGCAGTTTAATTCGTCTAAGGGGCACCGGGGAGCTGTTTTTT.

The chain has TRBV27 and TRBJ2-3, with 9 bases identical to TRBD2. Germline V gene data show CDR1 as MNHEY and CDR2 as SMNVEV (reference sequence). CDR3 length: 18 amino acids. The J segment lost 4 bases and the V segment lost 1 base, leaving 12 bases of the junction unmatched. This CDR3 reads CASSLFLAGDVVSDTQYF. CDR3 sequence (DNA): TGTGCCAGCAGTTTATTTTTAGCGGGGGATGTGGTCTCAGATACGCAGTATTTT.

The CDR3 sequence is CASSTSQGAAEAFF. The CDR3 coding sequence is TGCGCCAGCAGCACTTCGCAGGGGGCTGCTGAAGCTTTCTTT. The chain carries TRBV5-1 and TRBJ1-1, with 8 bases identical to TRBD1. With V trimmed by 4 bases and J by 6 bases, 8 bases remained unmatched. This CDR3 comprises 14 residues. Germline V gene data show CDR1 as SGHRS and CDR2 as YFSETQ.

This chain joins TRBV7-9 and TRBJ2-7, with D tentatively TRBD1 (5 bases). Germline V CDR1 and CDR2: SEHNR, FQNEAQ (reference sequence). CDR3 length: 15 amino acids. The V and J ends lost 6 bases and 0 bases respectively, with 15 bases between them. The CDR3 spells CASRPQGTPSYEQYF. The CDR3 DNA follows: TGTGCCAGCAGGCCTCAGGGAACCCCCTCCTACGAGCAGTACTTC.

The chain combines TRBV27 with TRBJ2-1; 7 nucleotides match TRBD1. The CDR3 loop spans 18 amino acids. The J segment lost 3 bases and the V segment lost 4 bases, leaving 15 bases of the junction unmatched. The germline CDR1 and CDR2 sequences are MNHEY and SMNVEV (reference sequence). CDR3 DNA: TGTGCCAGCAGTTCGGGGACAGCAGGTCCTGGGGGCTACAATGAGCAGTTCTTC. Protein sequence: CASSSGTAGPGGYNEQFF.

V is TRBV5-6 and J is TRBJ2-5, with D uncertain. The tail of the sequence fits TRBJ2-7 better, so the J call may be wrong. The CDR3 totals 13 residues. From germline, CDR1 is SGHDT and CDR2 YYEEEE. This CDR3 is CASSYGPPYEQYF. CDR3 nucleotides: TGTGCCAGCAGTTACGGGCCTCCCTACGAGCAGTACTTC.

The chain carries TRBV28 and TRBJ2-3; 7 bases are shared with TRBD1. The CDR3 extends over 16 amino acids. Germline CDR1 reads MDHEN; CDR2 reads SYDVKM. The trim removed 6 bases at V and 4 bases at J, leaving 13 bases unmatched. CDR3 nucleotide sequence: TGTGCCAGCAGGCCAGGGACAGCCAAGGGGCCAGATACGCAGTATTTT. It translates to CASRPGTAKGPDTQYF.

The chain recombines TRBV5-1 with TRBJ2-7; D perhaps matches TRBD2 (7 bases). The V end lost 5 bases, the J end lost 4 bases, and 10 bases lay between the germline ends. This CDR3 comprises 12 residues. Germline CDR1 and CDR2: SGHRS and YFSETQ. CDR3 sequence reads: CASSRGAYEQYF. The CDR3 region has the DNA TGCGCCAGCAGTCGGGGGGCATACGAGCAGTACTTC.